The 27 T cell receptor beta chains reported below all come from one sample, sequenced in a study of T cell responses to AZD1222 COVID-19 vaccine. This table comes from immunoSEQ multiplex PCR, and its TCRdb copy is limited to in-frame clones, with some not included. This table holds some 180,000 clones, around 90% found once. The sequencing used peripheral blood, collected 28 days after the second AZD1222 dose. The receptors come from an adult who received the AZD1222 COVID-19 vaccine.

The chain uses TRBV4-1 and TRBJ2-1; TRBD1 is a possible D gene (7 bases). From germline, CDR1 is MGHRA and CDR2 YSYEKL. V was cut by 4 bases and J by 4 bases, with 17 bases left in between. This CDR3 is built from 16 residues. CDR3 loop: CASSPEGQKIYNEQFF. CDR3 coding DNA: TGCGCCAGCAGCCCGGAGGGACAGAAAATATACAATGAGCAGTTCTTC.

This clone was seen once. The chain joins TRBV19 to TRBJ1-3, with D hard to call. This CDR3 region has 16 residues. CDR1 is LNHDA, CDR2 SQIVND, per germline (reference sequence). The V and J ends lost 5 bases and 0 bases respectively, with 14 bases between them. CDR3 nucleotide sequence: TGTGCCAGTAGTTCCGGAATCGGGGTCTCTGGAAACACCATATATTTT. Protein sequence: CASSSGIGVSGNTIYF. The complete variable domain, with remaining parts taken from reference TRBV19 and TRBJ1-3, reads DGGITQSPKYLFRKEGQNVTLSCEQNLNHDAMYWYRQDPGQGLRLIYYSQIVNDFQKGDIAEGYSVSREKKESFPLTVTSAQKNPTAFYLCASSSGIGVSGNTIYFGEGSWLTVV.

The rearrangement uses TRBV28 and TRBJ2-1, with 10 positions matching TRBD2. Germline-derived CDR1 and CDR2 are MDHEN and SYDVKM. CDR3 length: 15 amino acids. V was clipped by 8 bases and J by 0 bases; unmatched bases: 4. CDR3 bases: TGTGCCAGCGGGTCTAGCGGGAGCTCCTACAATGAGCAGTTCTTC. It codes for CASGSSGSSYNEQFF.

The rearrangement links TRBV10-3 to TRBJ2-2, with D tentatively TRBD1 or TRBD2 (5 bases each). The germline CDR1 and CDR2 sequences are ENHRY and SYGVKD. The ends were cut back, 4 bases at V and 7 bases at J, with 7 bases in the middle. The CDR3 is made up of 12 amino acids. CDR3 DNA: TGTGCCATCAGTGTGGGGGTCGGGGAGCTGTTTTTT. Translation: CAISVGVGELFF.

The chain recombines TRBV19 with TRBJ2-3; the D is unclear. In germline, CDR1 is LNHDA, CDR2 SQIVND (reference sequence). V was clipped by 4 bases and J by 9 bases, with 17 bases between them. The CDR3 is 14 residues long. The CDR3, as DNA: TGTGCCAGTAGTAAGTCTACATTGGGCAGGACGCAGTATTTT. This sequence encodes CASSKSTLGRTQYF.

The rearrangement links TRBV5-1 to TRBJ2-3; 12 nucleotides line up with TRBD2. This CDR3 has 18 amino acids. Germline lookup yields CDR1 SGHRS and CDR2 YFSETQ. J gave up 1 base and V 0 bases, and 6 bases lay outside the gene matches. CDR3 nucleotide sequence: TGCGCCAGCAGCTTGGCCCCGACTAGCGGGAGTGGCACAGATACGCAGTATTTT. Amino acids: CASSLAPTSGSGTDTQYF.

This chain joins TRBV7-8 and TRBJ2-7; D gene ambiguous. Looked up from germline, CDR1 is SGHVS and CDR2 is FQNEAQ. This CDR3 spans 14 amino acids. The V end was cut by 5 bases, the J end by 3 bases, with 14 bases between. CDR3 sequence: CASSTRALLYEQYF. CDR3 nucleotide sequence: TGTGCCAGCAGCACCCGGGCCCTGCTCTACGAGCAGTACTTC.

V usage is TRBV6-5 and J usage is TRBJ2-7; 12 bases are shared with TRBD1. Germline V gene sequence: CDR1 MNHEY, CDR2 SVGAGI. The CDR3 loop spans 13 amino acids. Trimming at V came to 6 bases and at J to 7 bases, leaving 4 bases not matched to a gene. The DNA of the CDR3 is TGTGCCAGCAGGGGACAGGGGGCAGGTGAGCAGTACTTC. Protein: CASRGQGAGEQYF.

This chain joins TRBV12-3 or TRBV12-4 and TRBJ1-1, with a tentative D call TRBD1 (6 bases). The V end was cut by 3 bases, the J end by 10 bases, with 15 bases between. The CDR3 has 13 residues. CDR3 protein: CASSFRLSGAAFF. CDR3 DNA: TGTGCCAGCAGTTTTCGGTTATCGGGGGCAGCTTTCTTT.

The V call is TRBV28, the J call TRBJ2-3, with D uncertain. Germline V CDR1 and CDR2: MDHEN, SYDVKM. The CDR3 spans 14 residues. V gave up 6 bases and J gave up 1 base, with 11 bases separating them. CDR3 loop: CASSPGPRTDTQYF. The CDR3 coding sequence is TGTGCCAGCAGCCCCGGGCCCCGCACAGATACGCAGTATTTT.

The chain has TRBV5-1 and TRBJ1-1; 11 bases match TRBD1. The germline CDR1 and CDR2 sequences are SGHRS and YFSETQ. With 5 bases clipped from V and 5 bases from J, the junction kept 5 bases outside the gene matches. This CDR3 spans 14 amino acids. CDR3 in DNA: TGCGCCAGCAGGGCGGGACAGGGGGAGACTGAAGCTTTCTTT. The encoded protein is CASRAGQGETEAFF.

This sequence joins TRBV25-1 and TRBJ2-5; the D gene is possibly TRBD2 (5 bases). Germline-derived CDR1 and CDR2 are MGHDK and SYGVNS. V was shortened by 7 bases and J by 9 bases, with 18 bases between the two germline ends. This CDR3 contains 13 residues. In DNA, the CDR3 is TGTGCCAGCACCACTAGTTGGGAAGGTGCCCAGTACTTC. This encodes CASTTSWEGAQYF.

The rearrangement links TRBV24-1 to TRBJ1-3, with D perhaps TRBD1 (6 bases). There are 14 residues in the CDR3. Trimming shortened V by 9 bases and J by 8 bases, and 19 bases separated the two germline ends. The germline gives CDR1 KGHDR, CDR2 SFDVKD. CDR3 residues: CATHRGGPPDTIYF. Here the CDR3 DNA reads TGTGCCACCCACCGGGGGGGGCCCCCGGACACCATATATTTT.

The CDR3, as DNA: TGTGCCAGCAGCAAAGTGCCAGGGGTTGGGACCCAGTACTTC. Translation gives CASSKVPGVGTQYF. The chain joins TRBV21-1 to TRBJ2-5; TRBD1 is the table's D call and was not checked against the DNA. TRBV21-1 is marked as a pseudogene. The CDR3 covers 14 residues.

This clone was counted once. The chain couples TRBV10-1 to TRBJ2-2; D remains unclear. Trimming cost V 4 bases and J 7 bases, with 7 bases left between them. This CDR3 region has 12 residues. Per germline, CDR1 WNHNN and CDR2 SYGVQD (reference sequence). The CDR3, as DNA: TGCGCCAGCAGTGGCGTCAACGGGGAGCTGTTTTTT. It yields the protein CASSGVNGELFF.

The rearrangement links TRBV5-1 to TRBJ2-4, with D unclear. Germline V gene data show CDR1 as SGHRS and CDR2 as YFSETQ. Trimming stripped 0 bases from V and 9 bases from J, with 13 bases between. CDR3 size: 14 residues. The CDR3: CASSLERVKGIQYF. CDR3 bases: TGCGCCAGCAGCTTGGAACGGGTAAAGGGCATTCAGTACTTC.

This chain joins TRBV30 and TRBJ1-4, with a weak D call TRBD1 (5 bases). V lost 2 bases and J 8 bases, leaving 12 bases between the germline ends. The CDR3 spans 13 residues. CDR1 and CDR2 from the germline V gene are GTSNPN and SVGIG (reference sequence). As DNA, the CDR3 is TGTGCCTGGAGTCGGGACTATGGCGAAAAACTGTTTTTT. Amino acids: CAWSRDYGEKLFF.

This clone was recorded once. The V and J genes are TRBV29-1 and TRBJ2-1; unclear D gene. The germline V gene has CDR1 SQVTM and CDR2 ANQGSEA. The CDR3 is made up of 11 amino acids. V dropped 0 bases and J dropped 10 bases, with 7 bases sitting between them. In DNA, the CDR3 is TGCAGCGTTGAAGATGGGCGCGAGCAGTTCTTC. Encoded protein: CSVEDGREQFF.

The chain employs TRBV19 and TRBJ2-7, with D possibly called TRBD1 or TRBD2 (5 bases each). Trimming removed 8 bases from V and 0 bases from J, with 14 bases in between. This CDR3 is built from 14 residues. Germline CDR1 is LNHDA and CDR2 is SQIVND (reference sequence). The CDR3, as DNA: TGTGCCAGTGCTAGGGACGCGAGCTCCTACGAGCAGTACTTC. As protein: CASARDASSYEQYF.

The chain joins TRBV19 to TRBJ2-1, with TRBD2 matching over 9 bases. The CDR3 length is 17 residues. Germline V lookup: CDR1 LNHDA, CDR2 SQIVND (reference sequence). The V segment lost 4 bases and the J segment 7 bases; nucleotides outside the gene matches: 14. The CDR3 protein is CASSTPPWREGRNEQFF. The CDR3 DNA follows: TGTGCCAGTAGTACCCCCCCGTGGCGGGAGGGCCGGAATGAGCAGTTCTTC.

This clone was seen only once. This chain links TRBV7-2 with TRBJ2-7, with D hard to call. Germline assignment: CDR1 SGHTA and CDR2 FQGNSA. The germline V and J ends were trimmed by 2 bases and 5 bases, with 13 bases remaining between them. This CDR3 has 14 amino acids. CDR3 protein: CASSLLGWADEQYF. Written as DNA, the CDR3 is TGTGCCAGCAGCTTATTGGGTTGGGCGGACGAGCAGTACTTC.

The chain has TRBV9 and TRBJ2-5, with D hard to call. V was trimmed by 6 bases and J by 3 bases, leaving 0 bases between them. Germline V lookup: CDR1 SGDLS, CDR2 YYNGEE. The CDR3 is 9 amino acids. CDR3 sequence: CASKETQYF. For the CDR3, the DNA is TGTGCCAGCAAAGAGACCCAGTACTTC.

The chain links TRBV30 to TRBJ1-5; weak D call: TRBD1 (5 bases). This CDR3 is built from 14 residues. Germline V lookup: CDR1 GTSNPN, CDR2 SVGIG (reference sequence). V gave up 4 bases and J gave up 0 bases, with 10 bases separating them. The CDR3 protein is CAWTQGISNQPQHF. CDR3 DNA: TGTGCCTGGACCCAGGGTATTAGCAATCAGCCCCAGCATTTT.

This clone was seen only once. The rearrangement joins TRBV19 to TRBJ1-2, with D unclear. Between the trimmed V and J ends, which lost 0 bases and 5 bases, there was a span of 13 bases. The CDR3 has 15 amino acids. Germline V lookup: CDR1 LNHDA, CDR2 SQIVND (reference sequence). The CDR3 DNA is TGTGCCAGTAGTATAGAGACACGGCTCACGTATGGCTACACCTTC. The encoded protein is CASSIETRLTYGYTF.

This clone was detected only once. CDR3 sequence reads: CASKRQGDRYGYTF. For the CDR3, the DNA is TGTGCCAGCAAAAGACAGGGGGACCGCTATGGCTACACCTTC. The rearrangement joins TRBV2 to TRBJ1-2; 9 nucleotides match TRBD1. This CDR3 spans 14 amino acids. Germline V CDR1 and CDR2: SNHLY, FYNNEI. Trimming cost V 7 bases and J 4 bases; bases outside gene matches: 7.

CDR3 amino acids: CASGRRNEKLFF. The CDR3 nucleotides read TGTGCCAGTGGGAGACGAAATGAAAAACTGTTTTTT. This chain joins TRBV19 and TRBJ1-4; D remains unclear. This CDR3 region has 12 residues. Germline-derived CDR1 and CDR2 are LNHDA and SQIVND (reference sequence). V was trimmed by 8 bases and J by 5 bases, leaving 9 bases between them.

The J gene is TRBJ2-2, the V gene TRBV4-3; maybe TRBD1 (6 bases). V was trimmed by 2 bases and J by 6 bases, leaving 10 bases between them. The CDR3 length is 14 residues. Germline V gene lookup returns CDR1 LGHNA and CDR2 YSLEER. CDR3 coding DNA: TGCGCCAGCAGCCAAATAACAGGGTCCGGGGAGCTGTTTTTT. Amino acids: CASSQITGSGELFF.